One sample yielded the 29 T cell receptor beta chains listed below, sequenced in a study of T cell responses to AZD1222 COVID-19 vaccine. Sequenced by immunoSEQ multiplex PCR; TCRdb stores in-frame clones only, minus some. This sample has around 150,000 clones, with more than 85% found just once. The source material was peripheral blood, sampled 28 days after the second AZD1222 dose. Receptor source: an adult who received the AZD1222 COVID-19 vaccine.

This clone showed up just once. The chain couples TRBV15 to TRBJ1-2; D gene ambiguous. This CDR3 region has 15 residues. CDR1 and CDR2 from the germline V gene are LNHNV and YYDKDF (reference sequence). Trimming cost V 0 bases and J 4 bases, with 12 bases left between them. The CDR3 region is CATSRDPGIGYGYTF. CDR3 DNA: TGTGCCACCAGCAGAGATCCGGGAATCGGCTATGGCTACACCTTC. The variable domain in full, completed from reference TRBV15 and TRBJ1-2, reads DAMVIQNPRYQVTQFGKPVTLSCSQTLNHNVMYWYQQKSSQAPKLLFHYYDKDFNNEADTPDNFQSRRPNTSFCFLDIRSPGLGDTAMYLCATSRDPGIGYGYTFGSGTRLTVV.

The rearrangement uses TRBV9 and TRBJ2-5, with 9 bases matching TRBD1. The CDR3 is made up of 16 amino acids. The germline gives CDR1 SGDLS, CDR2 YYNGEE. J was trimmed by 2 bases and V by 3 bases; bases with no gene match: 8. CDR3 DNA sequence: TGTGCCAGCAGCGCCACAGGGGGCTGGGAACAAGAGACCCAGTACTTC. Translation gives CASSATGGWEQETQYF.

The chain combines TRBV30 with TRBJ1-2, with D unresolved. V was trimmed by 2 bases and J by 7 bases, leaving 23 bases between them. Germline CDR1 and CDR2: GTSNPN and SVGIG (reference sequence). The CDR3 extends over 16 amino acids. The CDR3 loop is CAWSSLRTEGFGGYTF. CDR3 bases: TGTGCCTGGAGTTCCCTGAGGACGGAAGGTTTTGGTGGCTACACCTTC.

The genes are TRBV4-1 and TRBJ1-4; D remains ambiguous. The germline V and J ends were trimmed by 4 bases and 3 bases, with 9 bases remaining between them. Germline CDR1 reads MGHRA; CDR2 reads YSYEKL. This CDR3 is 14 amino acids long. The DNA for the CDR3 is TGCGCCAGCAGCCGTGGCCCCGCTAATGAAAAACTGTTTTTT. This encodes CASSRGPANEKLFF.

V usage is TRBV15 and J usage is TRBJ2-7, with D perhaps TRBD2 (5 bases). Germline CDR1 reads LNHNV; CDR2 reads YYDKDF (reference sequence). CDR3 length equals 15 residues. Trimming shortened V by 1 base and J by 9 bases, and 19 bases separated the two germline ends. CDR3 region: CATSRAAGSSDRQYF. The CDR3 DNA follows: TGTGCCACCAGCAGAGCCGCTGGGAGTAGCGACCGGCAGTACTTC.

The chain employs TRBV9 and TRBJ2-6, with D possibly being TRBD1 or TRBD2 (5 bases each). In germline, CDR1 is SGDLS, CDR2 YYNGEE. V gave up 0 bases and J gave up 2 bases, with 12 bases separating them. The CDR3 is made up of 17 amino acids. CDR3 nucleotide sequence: TGTGCCAGCAGCGTAGAGGGTCTGGGGGCTGGGGCCAACGTCCTGACTTTC. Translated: CASSVEGLGAGANVLTF.

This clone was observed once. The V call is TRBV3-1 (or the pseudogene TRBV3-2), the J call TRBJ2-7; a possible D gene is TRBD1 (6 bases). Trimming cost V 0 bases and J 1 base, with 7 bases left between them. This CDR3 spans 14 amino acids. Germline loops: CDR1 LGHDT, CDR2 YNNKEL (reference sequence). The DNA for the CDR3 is TGTGCCAGCAGCCAAGATGACAGGTCCTACGAGCAGTACTTC. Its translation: CASSQDDRSYEQYF.

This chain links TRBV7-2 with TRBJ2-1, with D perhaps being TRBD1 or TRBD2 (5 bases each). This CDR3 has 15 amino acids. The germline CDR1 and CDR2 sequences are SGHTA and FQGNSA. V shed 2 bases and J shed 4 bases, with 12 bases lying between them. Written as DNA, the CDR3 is TGTGCCAGCAGCTTACGAGGGGATTCATACAATGAGCAGTTCTTC. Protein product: CASSLRGDSYNEQFF.

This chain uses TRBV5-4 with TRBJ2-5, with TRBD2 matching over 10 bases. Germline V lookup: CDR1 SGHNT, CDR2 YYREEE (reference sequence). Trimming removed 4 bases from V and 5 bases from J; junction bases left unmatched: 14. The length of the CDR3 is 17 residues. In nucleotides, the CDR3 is TGTGCCAGCAGCCCGTGGACTAGCGGCAATTGGAGGGAGACCCAGTACTTC. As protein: CASSPWTSGNWRETQYF.

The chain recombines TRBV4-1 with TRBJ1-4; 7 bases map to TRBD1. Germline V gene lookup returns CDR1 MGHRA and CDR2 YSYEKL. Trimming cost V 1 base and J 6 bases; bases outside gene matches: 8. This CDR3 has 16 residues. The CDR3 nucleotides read TGCGCCAGCAGCCAAGTCAGAGTGAGGGGGCATGAAAAACTGTTTTTT. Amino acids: CASSQVRVRGHEKLFF.

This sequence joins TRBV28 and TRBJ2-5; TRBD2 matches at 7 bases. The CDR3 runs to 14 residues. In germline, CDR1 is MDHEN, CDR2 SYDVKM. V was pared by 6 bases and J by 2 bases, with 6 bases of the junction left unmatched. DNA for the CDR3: TGTGCCAGCAGCCCACTCGGGGGGCAAGAGACCCAGTACTTC. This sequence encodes CASSPLGGQETQYF. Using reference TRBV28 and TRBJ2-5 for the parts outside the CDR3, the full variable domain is DVKVTQSSRYLVKRTGEKVFLECVQDMDHENMFWYRQDPGLGLRLIYFSYDVKMKEKGDIPEGYSVSREKKERFSLILESASTNQTSMYLCASSPLGGQETQYFGPGTRLLVL.

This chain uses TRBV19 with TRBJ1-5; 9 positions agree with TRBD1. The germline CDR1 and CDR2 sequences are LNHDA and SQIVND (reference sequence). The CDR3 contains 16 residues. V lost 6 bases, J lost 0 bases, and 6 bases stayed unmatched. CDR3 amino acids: CASSRQGDYSNQPQHF. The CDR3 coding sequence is TGTGCCAGTAGCAGACAGGGGGATTATAGCAATCAGCCCCAGCATTTT.

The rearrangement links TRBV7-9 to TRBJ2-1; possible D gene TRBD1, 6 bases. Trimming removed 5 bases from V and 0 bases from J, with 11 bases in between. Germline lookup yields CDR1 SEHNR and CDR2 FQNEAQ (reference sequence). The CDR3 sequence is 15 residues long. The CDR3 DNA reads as TGTGCCAGCAGCCCGACAGGTATCTCCTACAATGAGCAGTTCTTC. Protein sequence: CASSPTGISYNEQFF.

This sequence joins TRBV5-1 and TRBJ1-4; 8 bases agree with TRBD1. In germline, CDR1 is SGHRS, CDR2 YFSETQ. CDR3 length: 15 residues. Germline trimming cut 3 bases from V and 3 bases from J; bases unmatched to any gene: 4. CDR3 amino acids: CASSYGQGANEKLFF. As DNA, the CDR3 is TGCGCCAGCAGCTACGGACAGGGTGCTAATGAAAAACTGTTTTTT.

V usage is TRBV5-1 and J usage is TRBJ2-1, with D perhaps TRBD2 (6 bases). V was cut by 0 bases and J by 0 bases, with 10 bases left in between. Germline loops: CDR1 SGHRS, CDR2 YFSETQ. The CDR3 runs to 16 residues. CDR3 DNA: TGCGCCAGCAGCTTGGTAGCGGATAGCTCCTACAATGAGCAGTTCTTC. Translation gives CASSLVADSSYNEQFF.

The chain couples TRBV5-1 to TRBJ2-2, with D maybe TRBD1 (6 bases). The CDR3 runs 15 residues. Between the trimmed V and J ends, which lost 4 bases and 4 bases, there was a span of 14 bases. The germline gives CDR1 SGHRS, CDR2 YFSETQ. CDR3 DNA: TGCGCCAGCAGCCCACCAACAGGGACCACCGGGGAGCTGTTTTTT. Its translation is CASSPPTGTTGELFF.

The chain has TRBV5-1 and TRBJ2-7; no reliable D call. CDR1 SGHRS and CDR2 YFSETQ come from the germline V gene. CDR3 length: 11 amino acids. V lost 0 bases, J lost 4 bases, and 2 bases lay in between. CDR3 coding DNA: TGCGCCAGCAGCTTGGGTTACGAGCAGTACTTC. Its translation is CASSLGYEQYF.

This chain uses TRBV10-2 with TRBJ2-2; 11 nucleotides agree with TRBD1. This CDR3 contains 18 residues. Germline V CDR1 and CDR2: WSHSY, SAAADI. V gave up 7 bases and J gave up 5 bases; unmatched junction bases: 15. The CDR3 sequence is CASTSLYGTGGDTGELFF. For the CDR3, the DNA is TGCGCCAGCACCTCGTTATATGGGACAGGGGGTGATACCGGGGAGCTGTTTTTT.

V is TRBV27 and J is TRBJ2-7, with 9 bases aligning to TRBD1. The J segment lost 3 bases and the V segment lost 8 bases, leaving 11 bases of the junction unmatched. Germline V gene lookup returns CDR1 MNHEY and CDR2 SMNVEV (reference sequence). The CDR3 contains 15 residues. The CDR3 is CASVHTGGALYEQYF. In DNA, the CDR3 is TGTGCCAGCGTACATACAGGGGGCGCGCTCTACGAGCAGTACTTC.

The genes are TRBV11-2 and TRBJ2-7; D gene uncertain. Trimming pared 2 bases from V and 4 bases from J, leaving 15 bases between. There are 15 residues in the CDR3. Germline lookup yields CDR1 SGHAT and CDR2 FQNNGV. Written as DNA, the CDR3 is TGTGCCAGCAGCTTAACCCCTAGGGTCAAATACGAGCAGTACTTC. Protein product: CASSLTPRVKYEQYF.

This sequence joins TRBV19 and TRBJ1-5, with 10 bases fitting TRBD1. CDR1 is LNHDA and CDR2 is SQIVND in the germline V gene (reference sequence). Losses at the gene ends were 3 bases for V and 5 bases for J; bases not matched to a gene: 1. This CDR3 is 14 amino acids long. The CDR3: CASSIGTGDQPQHF. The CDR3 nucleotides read TGTGCCAGTAGTATCGGGACAGGGGATCAGCCCCAGCATTTT.

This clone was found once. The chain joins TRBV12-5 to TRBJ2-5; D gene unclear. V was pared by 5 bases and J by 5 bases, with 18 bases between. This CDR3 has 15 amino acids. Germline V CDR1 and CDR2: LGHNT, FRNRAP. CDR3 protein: CASGAITGPGETQYF. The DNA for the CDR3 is TGTGCTAGTGGTGCCATTACTGGGCCCGGGGAGACCCAGTACTTC.

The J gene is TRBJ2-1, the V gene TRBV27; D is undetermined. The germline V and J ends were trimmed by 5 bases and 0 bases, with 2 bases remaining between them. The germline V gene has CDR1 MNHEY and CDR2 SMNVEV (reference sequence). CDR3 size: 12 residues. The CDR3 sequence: CASSDSYNEQFF. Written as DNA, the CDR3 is TGTGCCAGCAGTGACTCCTACAATGAGCAGTTCTTC.

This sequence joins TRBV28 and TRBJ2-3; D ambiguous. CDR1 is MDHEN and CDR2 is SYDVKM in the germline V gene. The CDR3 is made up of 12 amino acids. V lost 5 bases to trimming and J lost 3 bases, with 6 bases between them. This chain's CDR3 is CASSTPTDTQYF. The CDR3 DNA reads TGTGCCAGCAGTACGCCGACAGATACGCAGTATTTT.

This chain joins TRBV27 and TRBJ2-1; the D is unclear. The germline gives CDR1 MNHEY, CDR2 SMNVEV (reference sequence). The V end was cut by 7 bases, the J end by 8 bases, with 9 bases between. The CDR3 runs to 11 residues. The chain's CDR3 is CASTHSHEQFF. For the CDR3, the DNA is TGTGCCAGCACCCATTCCCATGAGCAGTTCTTC.

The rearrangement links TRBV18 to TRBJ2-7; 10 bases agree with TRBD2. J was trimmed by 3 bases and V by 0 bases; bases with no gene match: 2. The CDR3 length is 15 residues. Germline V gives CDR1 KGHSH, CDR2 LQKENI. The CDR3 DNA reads TGTGCCAGCTCACCACCGGCTAGCGGGAGCTACGAGCAGTACTTC. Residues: CASSPPASGSYEQYF.

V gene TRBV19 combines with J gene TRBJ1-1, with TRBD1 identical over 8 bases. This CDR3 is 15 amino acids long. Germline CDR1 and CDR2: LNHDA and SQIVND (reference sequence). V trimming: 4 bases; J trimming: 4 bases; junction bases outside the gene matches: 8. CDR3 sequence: CASSTPYTGGTEAFF. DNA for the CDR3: TGTGCCAGTAGTACTCCCTACACAGGGGGCACTGAAGCTTTCTTT.

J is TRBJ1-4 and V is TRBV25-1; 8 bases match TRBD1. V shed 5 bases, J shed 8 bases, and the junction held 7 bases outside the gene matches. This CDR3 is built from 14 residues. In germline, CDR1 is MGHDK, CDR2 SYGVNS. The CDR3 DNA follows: TGTGCCAGCAGTACTGGACAGGGATGGGAAAAACTGTTTTTT. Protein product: CASSTGQGWEKLFF.

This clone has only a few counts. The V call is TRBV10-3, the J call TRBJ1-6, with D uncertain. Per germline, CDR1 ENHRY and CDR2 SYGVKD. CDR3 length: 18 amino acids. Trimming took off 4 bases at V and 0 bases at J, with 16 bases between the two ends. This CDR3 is CAISARTTDASYNSPLHF. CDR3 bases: TGTGCCATCAGTGCGAGGACGACGGATGCCTCCTATAATTCACCCCTCCACTTT.